Following are 8 T cell receptor beta chains from one sample sequenced in a study of human T cells and chemical hapten exposure. One entry per CDR3 protein results from TCRdb running MiXCR on the RACE reads. The profile shows fewer than 150,000 distinct CDR3 sequences, around 13% of them singletons. Indicated time point: patch test 1, 2 weeks after DPC sensitization. Treatment: therapeutic diphenylcyclopropenone sensitization with weekly scalp DPC. This specimen consisted of whole blood, obtained in connection with sensitization to the hapten diphenylcyclopropenone (DPC). The receptors were sampled from a man between 18 and 35 years old with alopecia areata. Some clones in this sample may be carry-over from other donors' samples.

This clonotype has a handful of counts. The chain couples TRBV7-2 to TRBJ1-2, with TRBD1 matching 7 bases. The CDR3 sequence is 15 residues long. The trim removed 0 bases at V and 0 bases at J, leaving 1 base unmatched. The germline gives CDR1 SGHTA, CDR2 FQGNSA. The CDR3 is CASSLAGQTNYGYTF. DNA for the CDR3: TGTGCCAGCAGCTTAGCGGGACAGACTAACTATGGCTACACCTTC.

The chain is built from TRBV7-2 and TRBJ2-7; weak D call: TRBD2 (5 bases). The germline V gene encodes CDR1 SGHTA and CDR2 FQGNSA. The V and J ends lost 1 base and 2 bases respectively, with 9 bases between them. The CDR3 loop spans 14 amino acids. CDR3 nucleotides: TGTGCCAGCAGCTTAGTTACGGGAACCTACGAGCAGTACTTC. It yields the protein CASSLVTGTYEQYF. The full variable domain, with the rest looked up from reference TRBV7-2 and TRBJ2-7, is GAGVSQSPSNKVTEKGKDVELRCDPISGHTALYWYRQSLGQGLEFLIYFQGNSAPDKSGLPSDRFSAERTGGSVSTLTIQRTQQEDSAVYLCASSLVTGTYEQYFGPGTRLTVT.

The V and J genes are TRBV6-4 and TRBJ2-2, with 9 nucleotides matching TRBD1. With 3 bases clipped from V and 2 bases from J, the junction kept 7 bases outside the gene matches. This CDR3 is built from 17 residues. The V gene's germline CDR1 is MRHNA and CDR2 SNTAGT. Written as DNA, the CDR3 is TGTGCCAGCAGTGATTTCGCGGGACAGGGCAACACCGGGGAGCTGTTTTTT. This translates into CASSDFAGQGNTGELFF.

This clonotype has a handful of counts. V gene TRBV29-1 combines with J gene TRBJ2-5; D uncertain. Per the germline V gene, CDR1 is SQVTM and CDR2 is ANQGSEA. The CDR3 covers 12 residues. The V end lost 4 bases, the J end lost 2 bases, and 8 bases lay between the germline ends. CDR3 coding DNA: TGCAGCGTTGCGCCTTCACAAGAGACCCAGTACTTC. Translated, it gives CSVAPSQETQYF.

The chain couples TRBV6-1 to TRBJ1-4, with D perhaps TRBD1 (5 bases). The germline V gene has CDR1 MNHNS and CDR2 SASEGT. The CDR3 extends over 13 amino acids. Trimming took 5 bases from V and 4 from J, leaving 8 bases between them. CDR3 sequence reads: CASSWDGNEKLFF. The CDR3 DNA reads TGTGCCAGCAGTTGGGACGGTAATGAAAAACTGTTTTTT.

This chain links TRBV7-3 with TRBJ2-1; possibly TRBD2 for D (5 bases). The CDR3 covers 12 residues. Germline lookup yields CDR1 SGHTA and CDR2 FQGTGA. The V end was cut by 5 bases, the J end by 10 bases, with 12 bases between. Here the CDR3 DNA reads TGTGCCAGCAGCCCGCCGGGCGGGGAGCAGTTCTTC. Its protein product is CASSPPGGEQFF.

CDR3 DNA: TGTGCCAGCAGTGATCCCAGGGGATCGTACGAGCAGTACTTC. This sequence encodes CASSDPRGSYEQYF. The chain links TRBV27 to TRBJ2-7, with a possible D match to TRBD1 (6 bases). Per germline, CDR1 MNHEY and CDR2 SMNVEV (reference sequence). The CDR3 extends over 14 amino acids. V was clipped by 5 bases and J by 4 bases, with 15 bases between them.

The chain carries TRBV12-3 or TRBV12-4 and TRBJ1-2; D remains ambiguous. Trimming cost V 7 bases and J 2 bases, with 11 bases left between them. CDR3 size: 13 residues. The CDR3 reads CASTWEENYGYTF. DNA of the CDR3: TGTGCCAGCACCTGGGAAGAGAACTATGGCTACACCTTC.